This T cell receptor (beta chain) was sequenced for a study of cytomegalovirus exposure and HLA in healthy donors. PCR used 60 Vbeta primers and 13 Jbeta primers. TCRdb's table, derived via immunoSEQ multiplex PCR, lists solely in-frame clones and lacks some. The sample holds under 140,000 clones, around 80% seen once. The V segment lost 1 base and the J segment 6 bases; nucleotides outside the gene matches: 9. Germline V gene lookup returns CDR1 MGHRA and CDR2 YSYEKL. CDR3 length: 16 amino acids. The receptor was isolated from a woman aged 60-75 years in good health and CMV-seropositive. This chain joins TRBV4-1 and TRBJ1-5; 7 bases align to TRBD1. Sequenced material: PBMCs. CDR3 region: CASSQVFRTGSQPQHF. The CDR3, as DNA: TGCGCCAGCAGCCAAGTTTTCCGGACAGGCTCTCAGCCCCAGCATTTT.